This T cell receptor beta chain is from a study of blood T cell repertoires in COVID-19. Study as a whole: Samples representing acute and convalescent COVID-19 were sourced from the United States, Italy and Spain. Sources were T cells, B-cell-depleted T cells, or PBMCs; the material itself was cDNA or gDNA.

This clone has a single count. The CDR3 contains 17 residues. Per the germline V gene, CDR1 is LGHNA and CDR2 is YNFKEQ. The ends lost 2 bases at V and 3 bases at J; junction bases unmatched: 9. As handled by the study authors: Estimates of nucleated cell counts were drawn from the amplification of reference gene primers. Clones were sequenced by immunoSEQ multiplex PCR, and TCRdb holds only the in-frame ones, with some missing. V and J calls and clone size follow that table, whereas D and trimming were derived from the DNA. Of some 140,000 clones listed, around 86% are singletons. This rearrangement joins TRBV4-2 to TRBJ2-3, with TRBD1 matching 9 bases. The clonotype was recovered from a man between 50 and 59 years old with active COVID-19. Material for sequencing was peripheral blood. CDR3 amino acids: CASSQHSGTGLTDTQYF. The DNA for the CDR3 is TGTGCCAGCAGCCAACACTCCGGGACAGGGTTAACAGATACGCAGTATTTT.